The 23 T cell receptor beta chains below all came from one sample that was sequenced in a study of vaccination effects on CD4 cells after COVID-19. Libraries were prepared by immunoSEQ multiplex PCR; TCRdb keeps only in-frame clonotypes and omits some of them. The sample lists some 50,000 clones; roughly 80% were seen once. Scientists isolated CD4+ T cells after an approximately 11-day culture period ended. These receptors have no known antigen. Source: CD4+ T cells from PBMCs cultured without peptide, taken before COVID-19 vaccination. The receptor set was obtained from a human donor who had a prior SARS-CoV-2 infection.

The chain couples TRBV18 to TRBJ2-2; TRBD1 is a possible D gene (5 bases). The CDR3 is made up of 15 amino acids. Trimming took off 2 bases at V and 4 bases at J, with 11 bases between the two ends. The germline CDR1 and CDR2 sequences are KGHSH and LQKENI. Here the CDR3 DNA reads TGTGCCAGCTCACCAATCCAGGGTTCCACCGGGGAGCTGTTTTTT. It specifies CASSPIQGSTGELFF.

As to this clone: One junction end does not reproduce the germline sequence, and a read error may be involved. The chain recombines TRBV7-2 with TRBJ2-2, with 9 bases that match TRBD2. The CDR3 length is 15 residues. Germline CDR1 reads SGHTA; CDR2 reads FQGNSA. CDR3 nucleotides: TGTGCCAGCAGCTTAGTAGCGGGGGACACCGAGGAGCTGTTTTTT. It yields the protein CASSLVAGDTEELFF.

The chain couples TRBV4-2 to TRBJ1-6; D not certain. The CDR3 covers 15 residues. Germline loops: CDR1 LGHNA, CDR2 YNFKEQ. V was pared by 3 bases and J by 3 bases, with 9 bases between. This chain's CDR3 is CASSQEVRYNSPLHF. The DNA of the CDR3 is TGTGCCAGCAGCCAGGAGGTCCGCTATAATTCACCCCTCCACTTT.

This clone has just a few counts. The chain uses TRBV4-1 and TRBJ1-3, with TRBD1 matching over 9 bases. J was trimmed by 4 bases and V by 7 bases; bases with no gene match: 8. CDR1 MGHRA and CDR2 YSYEKL come from the germline V gene. The CDR3 has 15 residues. The CDR3 spells CASTRDRAEGNTIYF. Here the CDR3 DNA reads TGCGCCAGCACCCGGGACAGGGCGGAGGGAAACACCATATATTTT.

This chain joins TRBV7-2 and TRBJ2-7, with TRBD1 as a possible D gene (5 bases). V dropped 2 bases and J dropped 2 bases, with 7 bases sitting between them. The CDR3 covers 13 residues. Germline CDR1 reads SGHTA; CDR2 reads FQGNSA. For the CDR3, the DNA is TGTGCCAGCAGCTTATCAGGGCCCTACGAGCAGTACTTC. Its translation is CASSLSGPYEQYF.

The chain uses TRBV15 and TRBJ2-5, with D possibly TRBD1 on 6 matching bases. Germline V gene lookup returns CDR1 LNHNV and CDR2 YYDKDF (reference sequence). V shed 2 bases and J shed 5 bases, with 12 bases lying between them. CDR3 length: 14 residues. This chain's CDR3 is CATSRTDSWETQYF. The CDR3 nucleotides read TGTGCCACCAGCAGAACGGACAGTTGGGAGACCCAGTACTTC.

In its sample, this clone was seen a few times. CDR3 loop: CASSRSRNSYEQYF. CDR3 sequence (DNA): TGTGCCAGTAGCAGGAGTAGGAACTCCTACGAGCAGTACTTC. The genes are TRBV19 and TRBJ2-7; D remains ambiguous. Per germline, CDR1 LNHDA and CDR2 SQIVND (reference sequence). The CDR3 is made up of 14 amino acids. The ends were cut back, 6 bases at V and 0 bases at J, with 12 bases in the middle.

The chain is built from TRBV6-2 or TRBV6-3 and TRBJ2-1, with 10 bases matching TRBD1. The CDR3 is 18 amino acids. V was pared by 6 bases and J by 4 bases, with 15 bases of the junction left unmatched. Germline CDR1 is MNHEY and CDR2 is SVGEGT. The CDR3 bases are TGTGCCAGCAGCAACACAATGCGGGACAGGGGCATGTACAATGAGCAGTTCTTC. Protein sequence: CASSNTMRDRGMYNEQFF.

The chain couples TRBV30 to TRBJ1-1; unclear D gene. The CDR3 totals 11 residues. V dropped 8 bases and J dropped 8 bases, with 15 bases sitting between them. The V gene's germline CDR1 is GTSNPN and CDR2 SVGIG (reference sequence). The CDR3 reads CARLEWSEAFF. As DNA, the CDR3 is TGTGCCCGCCTGGAGTGGTCCGAAGCTTTCTTT.

The J gene is TRBJ2-3, the V gene TRBV7-3; perhaps TRBD2 as D (6 bases). With 2 bases removed from V and 2 bases from J, the gap between germline ends came to 11 bases. This CDR3 has 15 amino acids. Germline values: CDR1 SGHTA, CDR2 FQGTGA. CDR3 DNA: TGTGCCAGCAGCTTAGACGGAGGGGTCACAGATACGCAGTATTTT. Amino acid sequence: CASSLDGGVTDTQYF.

The chain recombines TRBV13 with TRBJ2-5; D perhaps matches TRBD1 (6 bases). This CDR3 is 15 amino acids long. The V end was cut by 5 bases, the J end by 0 bases, with 13 bases between. Germline assignment: CDR1 PRHDT and CDR2 FYEKMQ (reference sequence). The DNA for the CDR3 is TGTGCCAGCAGCCCGCGGACAGAGTACCAAGAGACCCAGTACTTC. Translation gives CASSPRTEYQETQYF.

For this clone: The sample contains more than one DNA sequence encoding this CDR3. The chain carries TRBV4-2 and TRBJ1-1; 10 nucleotides line up with TRBD1. Trimming at V came to 4 bases and at J to 3 bases, leaving 5 bases not matched to a gene. Germline V gene sequence: CDR1 LGHNA, CDR2 YNFKEQ. The CDR3 contains 15 residues. CDR3 region: CASSPKGQGDTEAFF. CDR3 coding DNA: TGTGCCAGCAGCCCTAAAGGACAGGGGGACACTGAAGCTTTCTTT.

The V and J genes are TRBV3-1 (or the pseudogene TRBV3-2) and TRBJ2-2; 10 positions match TRBD1. Trimming took 4 bases from V and 0 from J; bases not matched to a gene: 2. Germline V gene lookup returns CDR1 LGHDT and CDR2 YNNKEL (reference sequence). The CDR3 has 16 residues. The CDR3 DNA reads as TGTGCCAGCAGCCCTGGGACAGGGGCGAACACCGGGGAGCTGTTTTTT. As protein: CASSPGTGANTGELFF.

This chain connects TRBV6-5 to TRBJ1-2; weak D call: TRBD1 (6 bases). The germline V and J ends were trimmed by 6 bases and 8 bases, with 10 bases remaining between them. Germline V gene data show CDR1 as MNHEY and CDR2 as SVGAGI. The CDR3 loop spans 11 amino acids. DNA of the CDR3: TGTGCCAGCAGACAGGGAGGGGGCTACACCTTC. Protein: CASRQGGGYTF.

This clone was recorded only once. V and J are TRBV25-1 and TRBJ1-1; weak D call: TRBD1 (6 bases). Between the trimmed V and J ends, which lost 3 bases and 0 bases, there was a span of 11 bases. From germline, CDR1 is MGHDK and CDR2 SYGVNS. This CDR3 has 15 amino acids. CDR3 region: CASSEPGQLNTEAFF. The CDR3 nucleotides read TGTGCCAGCAGTGAGCCGGGACAATTGAACACTGAAGCTTTCTTT.

This clone was seen only a few times. CDR3 sequence (DNA): TGTGCCAGCAGCGGAGGGACAGCTGGAAACACCATATATTTT. It translates to CASSGGTAGNTIYF. The genes are TRBV6-6 and TRBJ1-3; 7 nucleotides match TRBD1. The V and J ends lost 6 bases and 2 bases, in that order; junction bases with no gene match: 4. This CDR3 has 14 residues. Per germline, CDR1 MNHNY and CDR2 SVGAGI (reference sequence).

The chain links TRBV5-4 to TRBJ2-5; D may be TRBD2 (5 bases). V lost 1 base and J 3 bases, leaving 13 bases between the germline ends. Germline V gene lookup returns CDR1 SGHNT and CDR2 YYREEE (reference sequence). The length of the CDR3 is 15 residues. DNA of the CDR3: TGTGCCAGCAGCTTGTATAAGTTCGGGGAAGAGACCCAGTACTTC. As protein: CASSLYKFGEETQYF.

This chain uses TRBV4-1 with TRBJ1-2, with TRBD1 as a possible D gene (5 bases). The CDR3 is 17 residues long. Trimming stripped 2 bases from V and 5 bases from J, with 21 bases between. Germline CDR1 is MGHRA and CDR2 is YSYEKL. CDR3 amino acids: CASSQNMIAGLEYGYTF. For the CDR3, the DNA is TGCGCCAGCAGCCAAAATATGATTGCAGGGCTGGAATATGGCTACACCTTC.

This chain joins TRBV6-5 and TRBJ2-7; D gene unclear. The CDR3 runs to 11 residues. V was trimmed by 5 bases and J by 3 bases, leaving 5 bases between them. From germline, CDR1 is MNHEY and CDR2 SVGAGI. The CDR3 nucleotides read TGTGCCAGCAGTAGGATCTACGAGCAGTACTTC. Protein sequence: CASSRIYEQYF.

The V gene is TRBV18, the J gene TRBJ2-7; D uncertain. This CDR3 comprises 13 residues. V was pared by 0 bases and J by 0 bases, with 3 bases between. The germline CDR1 and CDR2 sequences are KGHSH and LQKENI. CDR3 sequence reads: CASSPPTSYEQYF. DNA of the CDR3: TGTGCCAGCTCACCACCCACCTCCTACGAGCAGTACTTC.

This clone was detected a few times. The chain is built from TRBV2 and TRBJ1-5, with D uncertain. This CDR3 contains 14 residues. V lost 7 bases, J lost 3 bases, and 13 bases lay in between. Germline assignment: CDR1 SNHLY and CDR2 FYNNEI. CDR3: CASTGSSANQPQHF. The CDR3, as DNA: TGTGCCAGCACCGGCAGCTCGGCCAATCAGCCCCAGCATTTT.

This clone was detected only a few times. This chain joins TRBV5-1 and TRBJ2-2; 7 bases match TRBD2. The V and J ends lost 6 bases and 2 bases, in that order; junction bases with no gene match: 10. The CDR3 runs 16 residues. CDR1 SGHRS and CDR2 YFSETQ come from the germline V gene. The CDR3 DNA reads TGCGCCAGCACCCATACTACGGGAGGCAACACCGGGGAGCTGTTTTTT. Amino acid sequence: CASTHTTGGNTGELFF.

The genes are TRBV2 and TRBJ1-2; D possibly corresponds to TRBD1 (5 bases). Germline V CDR1 and CDR2: SNHLY, FYNNEI. The V and J ends lost 7 bases and 3 bases respectively, with 12 bases between them. The CDR3 totals 13 residues. CDR3 in DNA: TGTGCCAGCACCGCGGGGGGATACTATGGCTACACCTTC. It is translated as CASTAGGYYGYTF.